This T cell receptor (beta chain) emerged from a study of identical twins. Trimming took 5 bases from V and 1 from J; bases not matched to a gene: 8. Per germline, CDR1 DFQATT and CDR2 SNEGSKA (reference sequence). This CDR3 is 15 amino acids long. The study's findings and limits: Analyses of zero insertions could, in part, be confounded by invariant MAIT and iNKT cells.

This clonotype was seen a few times. Its antigen remains unknown. TCRdb processed the 5' RACE reads anew with MiXCR; each CDR3 protein has one entry. This table has 640,000 or so distinct CDR3 sequences, 5.5% to 7.5% appearing once. This receptor was identified in a young man in good health. The specimen was naive T cells sorted from blood. The chain joins TRBV20-1 to TRBJ2-3; 8 bases line up with TRBD2. The CDR3 DNA reads as TGCAGTGCTGGGAAAAGGCGGGAGGGCACAGATACGCAGTATTTT. Its protein product is CSAGKRREGTDTQYF.